This passage covers 30 T cell receptor beta chains from one sample sequenced in a study of T cells in narcolepsy. Measured with immunoSEQ multiplex PCR; TCRdb has only the in-frame clones, and not every one. Here the sample spans more than 30,000 clones, 70% to 80% being singletons. Sequencing input: CD45RA- memory CD4+ T cells from PBMCs. Receptors were obtained from a human donor with narcolepsy.

This clone was seen once. The chain uses TRBV2 and TRBJ2-5; D call uncertain. Germline V CDR1 and CDR2: SNHLY, FYNNEI. The CDR3 has 13 residues. V shed 2 bases and J shed 4 bases, with 8 bases lying between them. The CDR3 DNA reads TGTGCCAGCAGTGAATCAGGCGCAGAGACCCAGTACTTC. It specifies CASSESGAETQYF.

J is TRBJ1-4 and V is TRBV7-2, with a weak D call TRBD1 (6 bases). The length of the CDR3 is 14 residues. Trimming took off 1 base at V and 8 bases at J, with 11 bases between the two ends. Germline V gives CDR1 SGHTA, CDR2 FQGNSA. The CDR3 protein is CASSLDGGGEKLFF. Here the CDR3 DNA reads TGTGCCAGCAGCTTAGACGGGGGCGGCGAAAAACTGTTTTTT.

This clone was counted a single time. The DNA of the CDR3 is TGCGCCAGCAGGAGACTAGCGGAGACCTCCTACGAGCAGTACTTC. This sequence encodes CASRRLAETSYEQYF. This sequence joins TRBV5-1 and TRBJ2-7, with 9 bases identical to TRBD2. V was pared by 5 bases and J by 0 bases, with 6 bases of the junction left unmatched. The CDR3 extends over 15 amino acids. Germline CDR1 and CDR2: SGHRS and YFSETQ.

This clone was seen a few times. The chain combines TRBV30 with TRBJ1-4; perhaps TRBD1 as D (5 bases). The CDR3 contains 13 residues. V was clipped by 8 bases and J by 8 bases, with 18 bases between them. Per germline, CDR1 GTSNPN and CDR2 SVGIG (reference sequence). This CDR3 is CAANRILGEKLFF. The CDR3 DNA follows: TGTGCCGCAAACAGGATACTTGGGGAAAAACTGTTTTTT.

This clone was seen only a few times. This rearrangement joins TRBV5-6 to TRBJ2-7; D perhaps matches TRBD2 (6 bases). Looked up from germline, CDR1 is SGHDT and CDR2 is YYEEEE. This CDR3 contains 11 residues. Trimming removed 6 bases at V and 6 bases at J, with 10 bases between. The CDR3 sequence is CASNRRGEQYF. Here the CDR3 DNA reads TGTGCCAGCAACAGGCGGGGCGAGCAGTACTTC.

V is TRBV30 and J is TRBJ2-5, with 7 bases aligning to TRBD2. CDR3 length equals 15 residues. Germline V CDR1 and CDR2: GTSNPN, SVGIG (reference sequence). After removal of 8 bases from V and 9 bases from J, the junction contained 21 bases not matched to a gene. The CDR3 DNA reads TGTGCCCGGAAAGAAGGGGCTAGCGGTCTGATGCCCCAGTACTTC. Protein sequence: CARKEGASGLMPQYF.

This clone turned up a few times. V usage is TRBV5-8 and J usage is TRBJ2-7; D may correspond to TRBD1 or TRBD2 (5 bases each). Trimming removed 10 bases at V and 2 bases at J, with 19 bases between. The germline V gene encodes CDR1 SGHTS and CDR2 YDEGEE. The CDR3 has 14 residues. CDR3 residues: CAGQTGPLAYEQYF. The CDR3 DNA follows: TGTGCCGGCCAAACGGGACCCCTGGCCTACGAGCAGTACTTC. Full variable domain (outside the CDR3, taken from reference TRBV5-8 and TRBJ2-7): EAGVTQSPTHLIKTRGQQATLRCSPISGHTSVYWYQQALGLGLQFLLWYDEGEERNRGNFPPRFSGRQFPNYSSELNVNALELEDSALYLCAGQTGPLAYEQYFGPGTRLTVT.

This clone has more than one count but fewer than ten. V usage is TRBV18 and J usage is TRBJ2-4; 9 bases are a match to TRBD1. V shed 3 bases and J 6 bases; nucleotides not matched to a gene: 6. Per the germline V gene, CDR1 is KGHSH and CDR2 is LQKENI. CDR3 size: 15 residues. CDR3 coding DNA: TGTGCCAGCTCACCGCCCGGACAGGGGTTAAACATTCAGTACTTC. Amino acids: CASSPPGQGLNIQYF.

The V gene is TRBV4-3, the J gene TRBJ2-6; D gene unclear. V was cut by 0 bases and J by 12 bases, with 12 bases left in between. Germline V gene sequence: CDR1 LGHNA, CDR2 YSLEER. The length of the CDR3 is 14 residues. The CDR3 sequence: CASSQDLQLFVLTF. Written as DNA, the CDR3 is TGCGCCAGCAGCCAAGACTTACAGTTGTTCGTCCTGACTTTC.

V and J are TRBV6-1 and TRBJ2-5; D gene uncertain. Between the trimmed V and J ends, which lost 4 bases and 14 bases, there was a span of 23 bases. From germline, CDR1 is MNHNS and CDR2 SASEGT. CDR3 size: 14 residues. In DNA form, the CDR3 reads TGTGCCAGCAGTGGATTTTTCCCGGGTCCCCATCTCTACTTC. Protein sequence: CASSGFFPGPHLYF.

The sample holds a few counts of this clone. The V gene is TRBV19, the J gene TRBJ1-1; D perhaps matches TRBD1 (5 bases). Trimming shortened V by 6 bases and J by 4 bases, and 12 bases separated the two germline ends. The CDR3 has 13 residues. Germline V gives CDR1 LNHDA, CDR2 SQIVND (reference sequence). CDR3: CASRAGVGTEAFF. In DNA, the CDR3 is TGTGCCAGTAGAGCGGGGGTTGGCACTGAAGCTTTCTTT.

The chain has TRBV5-1 and TRBJ1-1; D gene unclear. V was pared by 1 base and J by 1 base, with 8 bases between. The CDR3 runs to 14 residues. CDR1 and CDR2 from the germline V gene are SGHRS and YFSETQ. Here the CDR3 reads CASSLTDKNTEAFF. In nucleotides, the CDR3 is TGCGCCAGCAGCTTGACAGATAAGAACACTGAAGCTTTCTTT.

There are a few counts of this clone. This chain joins TRBV19 and TRBJ2-2, with unresolved D. The V and J ends lost 7 bases and 3 bases respectively, with 12 bases between them. CDR1 and CDR2 (germline): LNHDA, SQIVND (reference sequence). The CDR3 sequence is 14 residues long. The chain's CDR3 is CASKSPEYTGELFF. The CDR3 DNA is TGTGCCAGTAAAAGTCCGGAATACACCGGGGAGCTGTTTTTT.

This chain joins TRBV7-7 and TRBJ2-5; D perhaps matches TRBD1 (6 bases). V lost 5 bases and J lost 2, with 9 bases in between. Looked up from germline, CDR1 is SSHAT and CDR2 is FNYEAQ (reference sequence). The CDR3 spans 13 residues. The CDR3 region is CASSPDRQETQYF. The CDR3 nucleotides are TGTGCCAGCAGCCCGGACAGACAAGAGACCCAGTACTTC.

Only one count was recorded for this clone. The CDR3 region is CASSGEGANTGELFF. The CDR3 DNA reads TGTGCCAGCAGTGGAGAGGGAGCGAACACCGGGGAGCTGTTTTTT. The chain employs TRBV2 and TRBJ2-2; possible D gene TRBD2, 5 bases. Per germline, CDR1 SNHLY and CDR2 FYNNEI. The CDR3 covers 15 residues. V was trimmed by 4 bases and J by 0 bases, leaving 9 bases between them.

The chain uses TRBV29-1 and TRBJ1-6; D remains unclear. Trimming stripped 6 bases from V and 0 bases from J, with 6 bases between. The CDR3 is made up of 13 amino acids. Germline V gives CDR1 SQVTM, CDR2 ANQGSEA. The CDR3 spells CSVASSYNSPLHF. CDR3 bases: TGCAGCGTGGCTAGCTCCTATAATTCACCCCTCCACTTT.

The chain combines TRBV30 with TRBJ1-5; 7 nucleotides match TRBD1. The germline gives CDR1 GTSNPN, CDR2 SVGIG (reference sequence). This CDR3 has 13 amino acids. V was clipped by 3 bases and J by 4 bases; unmatched bases: 3. The chain's CDR3 is CAWSARGNQPQHF. The CDR3 DNA follows: TGTGCCTGGAGCGCCAGGGGGAATCAGCCCCAGCATTTT.

The rearrangement uses TRBV11-3 and TRBJ1-1, with TRBD1 as a possible D gene (6 bases). Trimming removed 3 bases from V and 6 bases from J, with 14 bases in between. CDR1 and CDR2 from the germline V gene are SGHNT and YENEEA. This CDR3 has 14 amino acids. The CDR3 region is CASSFGVRGPEAFF. In DNA, the CDR3 is TGTGCCAGCAGCTTCGGAGTACGGGGGCCTGAAGCTTTCTTT.

The rearrangement uses TRBV19 and TRBJ2-2; D gene uncertain. This CDR3 contains 14 residues. From germline, CDR1 is LNHDA and CDR2 SQIVND (reference sequence). V was trimmed by 1 base and J by 1 base, leaving 4 bases between them. This CDR3 reads CASSIVGNTGELFF. The DNA of the CDR3 is TGTGCCAGTAGTATAGTGGGGAACACCGGGGAGCTGTTTTTT. The full variable domain, with the rest looked up from reference TRBV19 and TRBJ2-2, is DGGITQSPKYLFRKEGQNVTLSCEQNLNHDAMYWYRQDPGQGLRLIYYSQIVNDFQKGDIAEGYSVSREKKESFPLTVTSAQKNPTAFYLCASSIVGNTGELFFGEGSRLTVL.

This rearrangement joins TRBV7-9 to TRBJ2-2, with 7 bases matching TRBD2. Germline CDR1 SEHNR, CDR2 FQNEAQ (reference sequence). J was trimmed by 0 bases and V by 3 bases; bases with no gene match: 4. This CDR3 is built from 16 residues. CDR3 protein: CASSLASGPNTGELFF. As DNA, the CDR3 is TGTGCCAGCAGCTTGGCTAGCGGCCCGAACACCGGGGAGCTGTTTTTT. Complete variable domain (other parts from reference TRBV7-9 and TRBJ2-2): DTGVSQNPRHKITKRGQNVTFRCDPISEHNRLYWYRQTLGQGPEFLTYFQNEAQLEKSRLLSDRFSAERPKGSFSTLEIQRTEQGDSAMYLCASSLASGPNTGELFFGEGSRLTVL.

This clone was recorded only once. The chain employs TRBV10-2 and TRBJ2-3, with 7 nucleotides matching TRBD1. The CDR3 totals 13 residues. Germline assignment: CDR1 WSHSY and CDR2 SAAADI. The junction had 2 bases not matched to a gene; V was cut back by 4 bases and J by 4 bases. This chain's CDR3 is CASSGGGPDTQYF. The CDR3 nucleotides read TGCGCCAGCAGTGGAGGGGGCCCAGATACGCAGTATTTT.

The chain has TRBV4-1 and TRBJ2-7; 11 bases match TRBD2. This CDR3 is built from 15 residues. Germline CDR1 MGHRA, CDR2 YSYEKL. With 6 bases clipped from V and 4 bases from J, the junction kept 8 bases outside the gene matches. The CDR3 loop is CASRNGPSGRYEQYF. DNA of the CDR3: TGCGCCAGCAGGAACGGTCCTAGCGGGAGGTACGAGCAGTACTTC.

The V call is TRBV14, the J call TRBJ2-3; D is uncertain. Trimming left V 4 bases short and J 0 bases short, with 11 bases between. Looked up from germline, CDR1 is SGHDN and CDR2 is FVKESK. This CDR3 comprises 15 residues. In DNA form, the CDR3 reads TGTGCCAGCAGCCTCGAGCGTCTAAGCACAGATACGCAGTATTTT. Its translation is CASSLERLSTDTQYF.

The chain links TRBV7-2 to TRBJ2-7; 9 bases agree with TRBD1. V shed 5 bases and J 6 bases; nucleotides not matched to a gene: 8. In germline, CDR1 is SGHTA, CDR2 FQGNSA. The CDR3 loop spans 14 amino acids. CDR3 bases: TGTGCCAGCAGCGCCCAGGGACAGGGTGGCGAGCAGTACTTC. It is translated as CASSAQGQGGEQYF.

This clone was picked up one time. This chain's CDR3 is CATSRETGRGPVEAFF. The CDR3 coding sequence is TGTGCCACCAGCAGAGAGACGGGGAGGGGGCCGGTCGAGGCTTTCTTT. The chain combines TRBV15 with TRBJ1-1, with 7 bases identical to TRBD1. The V segment lost 0 bases and the J segment 11 bases; nucleotides outside the gene matches: 15. The CDR3 spans 16 residues. Per germline, CDR1 LNHNV and CDR2 YYDKDF (reference sequence).

The chain carries TRBV5-6 and TRBJ2-3; D is possibly TRBD2 (5 bases). The V gene lost 4 bases and the J gene lost 1 base, with 16 bases spanning the gap. The CDR3 is 16 residues long. CDR1 SGHDT and CDR2 YYEEEE come from the germline V gene. CDR3 loop: CASSVERVAGTDTQYF. In DNA form, the CDR3 reads TGTGCCAGCAGCGTTGAGAGGGTCGCGGGCACAGATACGCAGTATTTT.

V usage is TRBV5-4 and J usage is TRBJ2-5; D is possibly TRBD1 or TRBD2 (6 bases each). CDR1 is SGHNT and CDR2 is YYREEE in the germline V gene (reference sequence). V lost 4 bases to trimming and J lost 4 bases, with 11 bases between them. The CDR3 contains 13 residues. The CDR3 DNA follows: TGTGCCAGCAGCCTTAGGGGGGCAGAGACCCAGTACTTC. This translates into CASSLRGAETQYF.

The chain combines TRBV30 with TRBJ1-1; D possibly corresponds to TRBD1 (6 bases). The ends were cut back, 3 bases at V and 1 base at J, with 18 bases in the middle. CDR1 is GTSNPN and CDR2 is SVGIG in the germline V gene (reference sequence). This CDR3 has 16 residues. The CDR3 loop reads CAWRPGGRISNTEAFF. The DNA for the CDR3 is TGTGCCTGGAGGCCGGGGGGGCGGATTTCGAACACTGAAGCTTTCTTT.

The chain has TRBV19 and TRBJ1-2, with D perhaps TRBD1 (6 bases). This CDR3 is 14 amino acids long. Germline CDR1 reads LNHDA; CDR2 reads SQIVND (reference sequence). V lost 3 bases and J lost 8, with 16 bases in between. Here the CDR3 reads CASSILGGPLGYTF. CDR3 in DNA: TGTGCCAGTAGTATCCTCGGGGGCCCCCTCGGCTACACCTTC.

In its sample, this clone was seen once. The V and J genes are TRBV7-9 and TRBJ2-1; possibly TRBD2 for D (6 bases). V gave up 5 bases and J gave up 12 bases, with 14 bases separating them. The CDR3 spans 12 residues. The germline V gene has CDR1 SEHNR and CDR2 FQNEAQ (reference sequence). CDR3 in amino acids: CASSGDSKGQFF. DNA for the CDR3: TGTGCCAGCAGCGGGGACTCAAAAGGGCAGTTCTTC.